This TCR beta chain was captured in a study of vaccination and CD4 T cells after COVID-19. Broader study findings: In convalescent patients, a median about 86% of reactive clones appeared only post-vaccination.

Comment on this clonotype: Its antigen is undetermined.

Indicated treatment: approximately 9-day PBMC culture with coronavirus spike peptide pools or control peptides (ViraFEST assay). Positive SARS-CoV-2 PCR tests in convalescent patients dated from March to December 2020, pre-Alpha, Beta and Delta. V lost 6 bases, J lost 2 bases, and 2 bases stayed unmatched. Germline assignment: CDR1 KGHDR and CDR2 SFDVKD. This CDR3 is 16 amino acids long. The study sequenced cultured CD4+ T cell DNA using the Oncomine TCR Beta short-read assay. TCRdb fed the PCR reads into MiXCR, producing one record per CDR3 protein. The sample gives 20,000 to 30,000 distinct CDR3 sequences, more than 35% of which show up once; just over 7% is in the top ten.

This chain joins TRBV24-1 and TRBJ2-2, with 13 bases matching TRBD2. Sequenced: CD4+ T cells from blood, cultured in vitro. This receptor was identified in a human donor who had recovered from COVID-19. The CDR3 here is CATSTSGRVNTGELFF. The CDR3 nucleotides are TGTGCCACCAGTACTAGCGGGAGGGTAAACACCGGGGAGCTGTTTTTT.